Each of the 5 T cell receptor beta chains below was sequenced from the same sample in a study of T cells in women clearing cervical HPV infection. Sequencing used immunoSEQ multiplex PCR; TCRdb keeps in-frame clones, though not all of them. The table counts about 40,000 clones; about 8% lies in the top ten. The sequencing sample was made of blood buffy coat. The source is a woman aged 18 to 75 with a cervical HPV16 infection that either progressed to CIN3+ or cleared (not recorded which).

To note about this clone: The read halts 3 residues ahead of the CDR3 end, with the missing end drawn from the germline J gene. J is TRBJ2-3 and V is TRBV19, with 9 bases lining up with TRBD1. The germline V gene has CDR1 LNHDA and CDR2 SQIVND (reference sequence). J was trimmed by 4 bases and V by 5 bases; bases with no gene match: 4. The CDR3 extends over 14 amino acids. CDR3 sequence reads: CASSDRGAPDTQYF. The part of the CDR3 DNA that was read is TGTGCCAGTAGTGACAGGGGGGCCCCAGATACG.

To note about this clone: Sequencing ends 3 residues short of the CDR3 end; the germline J gene provides the rest. J is TRBJ1-1 and V is TRBV5-1, with a possible D match to TRBD1 (6 bases). Between the trimmed V and J ends, which lost 4 bases and 1 base, there was a span of 14 bases. The CDR3 contains 15 residues. In germline, CDR1 is SGHRS, CDR2 YFSETQ. The CDR3 reads CASSLDSFRNTEAFF. Incomplete CDR3 DNA: TGCGCCAGCAGCCTGGACAGTTTCAGGAACACTGAA. The whole variable domain, remainder taken from reference TRBV5-1 and TRBJ1-1, is KAGVTQTPRYLIKTRGQQVTLSCSPISGHRSVSWYQQTPGQGLQFLFEYFSETQRNKGNFPGRFSGRQFSNSRSEMNVSTLELGDSALYLCASSLDSFRNTEAFFGQGTRLTVV.

A note on this clone: Sequencing ends 3 residues short of the CDR3 end; the germline J gene provides the rest. The rearrangement uses TRBV29-1 and TRBJ1-1, with D tentatively TRBD1 (5 bases). V was pared by 5 bases and J by 6 bases, with 13 bases between. CDR3 size: 12 residues. From germline, CDR1 is SQVTM and CDR2 ANQGSEA. CDR3 DNA (partial): TGCAGCGTTCGAGTGGGGGGGGCTGAA. Amino acids: CSVRVGGAE. The entire CDR3 sequence reads CSVRVGGAEAFF.

With respect to this clone: The read is 3 residues too short to cover the CDR3 end, so that end is filled in from the germline J gene. The chain couples TRBV5-1 to TRBJ2-7; 7 nucleotides align to TRBD1. Germline assignment: CDR1 SGHRS and CDR2 YFSETQ. J gave up 4 bases and V 0 bases, and 4 bases lay outside the gene matches. This CDR3 is 14 amino acids long. CDR3 DNA (partial): TGCGCCAGCAGCTTGGACAGGGGAATATACGAG. Translation: CASSLDRGIYE. The whole CDR3 protein reads CASSLDRGIYEQYF. Full variable domain (missing parts from reference TRBV5-1 and TRBJ2-7): KAGVTQTPRYLIKTRGQQVTLSCSPISGHRSVSWYQQTPGQGLQFLFEYFSETQRNKGNFPGRFSGRQFSNSRSEMNVSTLELGDSALYLCASSLDRGIYEQYFGPGTRLTVT.

Concerning this clone itself: Read coverage stops 3 residues before the CDR3 terminus; the germline J gene supplies the remainder. The rearrangement uses TRBV19 and TRBJ2-5; no clear D gene. This CDR3 has 14 residues. V lost 1 base and J lost 3, with 9 bases in between. The germline CDR1 and CDR2 sequences are LNHDA and SQIVND (reference sequence). CDR3 DNA, as far as it was read: TGTGCCAGTAGTATAGCCTACTCCAAAGAGACC. Translated: CASSIAYSKET. The full CDR3 sequence reads CASSIAYSKETQYF.